What follows are 23 T cell receptor beta chains derived from one specimen sequenced in a study of cytomegalovirus exposure and HLA in healthy donors. This PCR relied on a set of 60 Vbeta primers and 13 Jbeta primers. Some clones are missing from TCRdb's copy, which holds only in-frame ones; the method was immunoSEQ multiplex PCR. The table lists nearly 110,000 clones, about three quarters of them singletons. Sequencing was carried out using PBMCs. These receptors all stem from a woman aged 45-65 years in good health and CMV-seropositive.

This sequence joins TRBV29-1 and TRBJ1-1; unclear D gene. Germline CDR1 is SQVTM and CDR2 is ANQGSEA. The CDR3 sequence is 13 residues long. V was cut by 6 bases and J by 2 bases, with 13 bases left in between. Here the CDR3 DNA reads TGCAGCGTCAGACTGAATCCCAACACTGAAGCTTTCTTT. Translated, it gives CSVRLNPNTEAFF.

The chain uses TRBV7-9 and TRBJ2-1; TRBD2 aligns across 14 bases. CDR1 is SEHNR and CDR2 is FQNEAQ in the germline V gene (reference sequence). This CDR3 contains 15 residues. The ends lost 3 bases at V and 6 bases at J; junction bases unmatched: 1. CDR3 sequence: CASSLGTSGGNEQFF. The CDR3 DNA sequence: TGTGCCAGCAGCTTGGGGACTAGCGGGGGCAATGAGCAGTTCTTC.

The CDR3 nucleotides read TGTGCCAGCAGTGAAGAACAGCTTAATGAAAAACTGTTTTTT. This sequence encodes CASSEEQLNEKLFF. The chain has TRBV6-1 and TRBJ1-4, with D hard to call. The germline CDR1 and CDR2 sequences are MNHNS and SASEGT. Trimming cost V 1 base and J 4 bases, with 7 bases left between them. The CDR3 loop spans 14 amino acids.

The chain carries TRBV19 and TRBJ2-2; 9 nucleotides match TRBD1. Germline V gene sequence: CDR1 LNHDA, CDR2 SQIVND (reference sequence). The CDR3 extends over 16 amino acids. Trimming removed 6 bases from V and 0 bases from J; junction bases left unmatched: 5. The CDR3 DNA sequence: TGTGCCAGTAGCAAGTGGACAGGGGCGAACACCGGGGAGCTGTTTTTT. This translates into CASSKWTGANTGELFF.

This clone is large (0.1 to 1%) in the sample. This chain joins TRBV6-1 and TRBJ2-6, with no clear D. V lost 1 base, J lost 4 bases, and 14 bases lay in between. The CDR3 length is 17 residues. Germline V lookup: CDR1 MNHNS, CDR2 SASEGT. This CDR3 reads CASSEDESSGGANVLTF. The DNA of the CDR3 is TGTGCCAGCAGTGAAGACGAGAGCTCCGGGGGGGCCAACGTCCTGACTTTC.

This sequence joins TRBV11-2 and TRBJ1-2; D ambiguous. CDR1 is SGHAT, CDR2 FQNNGV, per germline. The V and J ends lost 6 bases and 4 bases respectively, with 6 bases between them. There are 11 residues in the CDR3. The CDR3 spells CASRNSYGYTF. The CDR3 nucleotides are TGTGCCAGCAGAAACTCCTATGGCTACACCTTC.

This clone occurred once. The chain joins TRBV5-6 to TRBJ1-1; 10 bases map to TRBD1. This CDR3 is built from 16 residues. With 1 base clipped from V and 4 bases from J, the junction kept 7 bases outside the gene matches. Germline V CDR1 and CDR2: SGHDT, YYEEEE. The CDR3 coding sequence is TGTGCCAGCAGCTTGTCTTTGGGGACAGGGGTCACTGAAGCTTTCTTT. Residues: CASSLSLGTGVTEAFF.

This chain connects TRBV18 to TRBJ1-4; no firm D call. The CDR3 runs to 14 residues. V was shortened by 1 base and J by 5 bases, with 8 bases between the two germline ends. Germline loops: CDR1 KGHSH, CDR2 LQKENI. The DNA for the CDR3 is TGTGCCAGCTCACCACAGGGAGGGAATGAAAAACTGTTTTTT. Amino acid sequence: CASSPQGGNEKLFF.

V gene TRBV4-1 combines with J gene TRBJ2-3; D remains unclear. Germline CDR1 is MGHRA and CDR2 is YSYEKL. The V and J ends lost 6 bases and 2 bases respectively, with 3 bases between them. The CDR3 runs to 11 residues. This CDR3 is CASSYTDTQYF. The DNA of the CDR3 is TGCGCCAGCAGTTACACAGATACGCAGTATTTT.

This chain joins TRBV7-3 and TRBJ2-3; 8 nucleotides agree with TRBD2. Trimming cost V 1 base and J 13 bases; bases outside gene matches: 10. The CDR3 is 14 amino acids. From germline, CDR1 is SGHTA and CDR2 FQGTGA. DNA for the CDR3: TGTGCCAGCAGCTTAAATCGGGGACTAGTTGCTAAGTATTTT. This translates into CASSLNRGLVAKYF.

The gene calls are TRBV5-1 and TRBJ2-7, with 14 positions matching TRBD2. CDR1 and CDR2 (germline): SGHRS, YFSETQ. The CDR3 has 15 amino acids. V trimming: 4 bases; J trimming: 3 bases; junction bases outside the gene matches: 3. This CDR3 reads CASSLTSGGVYEQYF. CDR3 sequence (DNA): TGCGCCAGCAGCCTGACTAGCGGGGGGGTCTACGAGCAGTACTTC.

This rearrangement joins TRBV7-8 to TRBJ1-1; D is unclear. V was pared by 1 base and J by 7 bases, with 10 bases between. CDR1 is SGHVS and CDR2 is FQNEAQ in the germline V gene. CDR3 length: 13 residues. CDR3 protein: CASSLGVTGEAFF. The CDR3, as DNA: TGTGCCAGCAGCTTAGGTGTGACGGGTGAAGCTTTCTTT.

The V call is TRBV5-1, the J call TRBJ1-2, with TRBD1 matching 9 bases. CDR1 is SGHRS and CDR2 is YFSETQ in the germline V gene. The CDR3 covers 13 residues. J gave up 8 bases and V 2 bases, and 4 bases lay outside the gene matches. CDR3 in DNA: TGCGCCAGCAGCTTCGGACAGGGGCGGGGCTACACCTTC. This translates into CASSFGQGRGYTF.

This clone showed up just a few times. V usage is TRBV4-3 and J usage is TRBJ1-2; 8 bases map to TRBD1. V gave up 0 bases and J gave up 4 bases; unmatched junction bases: 13. The CDR3 runs to 18 residues. Germline CDR1 is LGHNA and CDR2 is YSLEER. This chain's CDR3 is CASSQDWLVAGGSYGYTF. CDR3 sequence (DNA): TGCGCCAGCAGCCAAGATTGGCTCGTGGCAGGGGGCAGCTATGGCTACACCTTC.

The rearrangement uses TRBV6-5 and TRBJ1-1; TRBD1 matches 8 bases. Trimming cost V 5 bases and J 5 bases; bases outside gene matches: 7. The CDR3 covers 14 residues. Germline CDR1 is MNHEY and CDR2 is SVGAGI. CDR3 nucleotides: TGTGCCAGCAGTGTGGCAGGGGGCCGTACTGAAGCTTTCTTT. As protein: CASSVAGGRTEAFF.

The chain combines TRBV28 with TRBJ1-2; D uncertain. Germline V CDR1 and CDR2: MDHEN, SYDVKM. V was clipped by 3 bases and J by 5 bases, with 7 bases between them. CDR3 size: 12 residues. CDR3 bases: TGTGCCAGCAGTTTTGGCAGTTATGGCTACACCTTC. This codes for CASSFGSYGYTF.

This chain links TRBV28 with TRBJ2-3, with D possibly matching TRBD1 (6 bases). Trimming pared 7 bases from V and 1 base from J, leaving 9 bases between. The CDR3 loop spans 13 amino acids. CDR1 is MDHEN, CDR2 SYDVKM, per germline. This CDR3 is CASKGGGTDTQYF. The CDR3 DNA reads as TGTGCCAGCAAAGGGGGAGGCACAGATACGCAGTATTTT.

This clone was detected a few times. The V and J genes are TRBV30 and TRBJ2-2; D gene ambiguous. The CDR3 has 12 amino acids. With 5 bases removed from V and 3 bases from J, the gap between germline ends came to 7 bases. CDR1 GTSNPN and CDR2 SVGIG come from the germline V gene (reference sequence). The CDR3: CAWYGDTGELFF. CDR3 in DNA: TGTGCCTGGTACGGTGACACCGGGGAGCTGTTTTTT.

This clone has more than one count but fewer than ten. The chain is built from TRBV6-1 and TRBJ1-1; D perhaps matches TRBD1 (5 bases). The germline V gene has CDR1 MNHNS and CDR2 SASEGT. The CDR3 length is 12 residues. Trimming cost V 4 bases and J 11 bases, with 14 bases left between them. The DNA of the CDR3 is TGTGCCAGCAGTGGGGGGGAACCGAGGGCTTTCTTT. Encoded protein: CASSGGEPRAFF.

This chain connects TRBV2 to TRBJ2-7; TRBD2 might be the D (6 bases). Trimming left V 4 bases short and J 5 bases short, with 12 bases between. Germline V gives CDR1 SNHLY, CDR2 FYNNEI. This CDR3 contains 13 residues. The CDR3: CASSGRGFNEQYF. DNA of the CDR3: TGTGCCAGCAGTGGGAGGGGTTTTAACGAGCAGTACTTC.

The gene calls are TRBV9 and TRBJ2-4, with D tentatively TRBD2 (5 bases). This CDR3 spans 16 amino acids. Germline V gene lookup returns CDR1 SGDLS and CDR2 YYNGEE. Trimming took off 4 bases at V and 0 bases at J, with 14 bases between the two ends. CDR3 bases: TGTGCCAGCAGCAAGGGATCCGCGGGAGCCAAAAACATTCAGTACTTC. This codes for CASSKGSAGAKNIQYF. Supplemented by reference TRBV9 and TRBJ2-4, the full variable domain reads DSGVTQTPKHLITATGQRVTLRCSPRSGDLSVYWYQQSLDQGLQFLIQYYNGEERAKGNILERFSAQQFPDLHSELNLSSLELGDSALYFCASSKGSAGAKNIQYFGAGTRLSVL.

V gene TRBV18 combines with J gene TRBJ2-1; 11 bases align to TRBD2. Germline-derived CDR1 and CDR2 are KGHSH and LQKENI. This CDR3 is built from 18 residues. V lost 3 bases and J lost 5; bases outside the gene matches: 12. The CDR3 DNA reads as TGTGCCAGCTCACCCCAAAACCCTAGCGGGGGGATGAACAATGAGCAGTTCTTC. It specifies CASSPQNPSGGMNNEQFF.

The chain has TRBV7-8 and TRBJ2-5, with a possible D match to TRBD2 (6 bases). There are 15 residues in the CDR3. Germline CDR1 reads SGHVS; CDR2 reads FQNEAQ. Trimming left V 10 bases short and J 3 bases short, with 21 bases between. This CDR3 is CATLGGTGFKETQYF. CDR3 nucleotide sequence: TGTGCCACCCTGGGGGGAACGGGGTTCAAAGAGACCCAGTACTTC.